A selection of T cell receptor beta chains follows, all from one sample in a study of cytomegalovirus exposure and HLA in healthy donors. Assay used: immunoSEQ multiplex PCR; TCRdb lists only in-frame clones, some missing. The data show some 130,000 clones, 70% to 85% seen once. Sequencing input: PBMCs. Every receptor here comes from a man aged 25 to 40 in good health and CMV-seropositive. CDR3s include the opening cysteine and the closing phenylalanine or tryptophan. Fields, in order: V gene, D gene, J gene, clone size, CDR3 DNA, CDR3 protein. A D gene is named only where the DNA matches it firmly. Clone size appears in some rows only: once, few, many, or a class for an expanded clone.

>TRBV9|TRBD1|TRBJ2-7|-
TGTGCCAGCAGCCCGGGACAGGGGAACGAGCAGTACTTC
CASSPGQGNEQYF
>TRBV5-4|-|TRBJ2-3|-
TGTGCCAGCAGCTTGGCAGTTCGGGAGACGCAGTATTTT
CASSLAVRETQYF
>TRBV30|-|TRBJ1-3|-
TGTGCCTGGAGCCAGGGATTAGCTGGAAACACCATATATTTT
CAWSQGLAGNTIYF
>TRBV4-1|TRBD1|TRBJ1-2|-
TGCGCCAGCAGCAAACCTGGACAGGGAAGCTATGGCTACACCTTC
CASSKPGQGSYGYTF
>TRBV6-1|TRBD1|TRBJ2-3|-
TGTGCCAGCAGTGAGTACGGGACAGCCGGCACAGATACGCAGTATTTT
CASSEYGTAGTDTQYF
>TRBV6-1|TRBD1|TRBJ2-3|-
TGTGCCAGCAGCGGGACAGGGGCAGATACGCAGTATTTT
CASSGTGADTQYF
>TRBV19|TRBD1|TRBJ2-1|-
TGTGCCAGTAGGAGAGAGGGGGCACTAAATGAGCAGTTCTTC
CASRREGALNEQFF
>TRBV7-3|-|TRBJ2-3|-
TGTGCCAGCAGCTTACAGAGCACAGATACGCAGTATTTT
CASSLQSTDTQYF
>TRBV6-5|TRBD1|TRBJ1-1|-
TGTGCCAGCAGTTCTGTGGACAGGGGGCGCGTTGAAGCTTTCTTT
CASSSVDRGRVEAFF
>TRBV11-2|TRBD1|TRBJ1-1|-
TGTGCCAGCAGCCCCTCGGGACAGATGAACACTGAAGCTTTCTTT
CASSPSGQMNTEAFF
>TRBV29-1|-|TRBJ2-5|-
TGCAGCGTTACGCGGTCGAAGGGGGAGACCCAGTACTTC
CSVTRSKGETQYF
>TRBV15|-|TRBJ2-5|-
TGTGCCACCAGCAGAGTTGGCGAGGCGGAGACCCAGTACTTC
CATSRVGEAETQYF
>TRBV27|-|TRBJ1-1|-
TGTGCCAGCAGCTCCTATCTAGGAAACACTGAAGCTTTCTTT
CASSSYLGNTEAFF
>TRBV6-5|TRBD1|TRBJ2-2|once
TGTGCCAGCAGTCAGGACAGGGCGAACACCGGGGAGCTGTTTTTT
CASSQDRANTGELFF
>TRBV19|-|TRBJ2-3|-
TGTGCCAGTAGTATAGCAGGGACGCAGTATTTT
CASSIAGTQYF
>TRBV4-3|-|TRBJ1-2|-
TGCGCCAGCAGCCAAGAAATCGGGGGTTTTAACTATGGCTACACCTTC
CASSQEIGGFNYGYTF
>TRBV7-2|TRBD2|TRBJ2-2|-
TGTGCCAGCAGCGGAGCGGGAGGTGTCACCGGGGAGCTGTTTTTT
CASSGAGGVTGELFF
>TRBV30|TRBD1|TRBJ1-2|few
TGTGCCTGGAGGGCCTTGGGGGCAGGGGGGAAAAACTATGGCTACACCTTC
CAWRALGAGGKNYGYTF
>TRBV14|TRBD2|TRBJ2-7|-
TGTGCCAGCAGCCAAGATCGGCTAGCGGAGACCTACGAGCAGTACTTC
CASSQDRLAETYEQYF
>TRBV5-4|TRBD2|TRBJ2-4|once
TGTGCCAGCAGCTTACCCGGGACTAGAAAGAACATTCAGTACTTC
CASSLPGTRKNIQYF
>TRBV5-1|-|TRBJ2-6|-
TGCGCCAGCAGCCAGAGGGCTTCGCGGGTCAGCTCTGGGGCCAACGTCCTGACTTTC
CASSQRASRVSSGANVLTF
>TRBV6-5|TRBD1|TRBJ1-5|-
TGTGCCAGCAGCCTTGGGACAGCTAGCAATCAGCCCCAGCATTTT
CASSLGTASNQPQHF
>TRBV9|TRBD2|TRBJ2-1|once
TGTGCCAGCAGCGGTAGCGGGGCTTACAATGAGCAGTTCTTC
CASSGSGAYNEQFF
>TRBV5-1|-|TRBJ1-1|-
TGCGCCAGCAGGCGGGGGAACACTGAAGCTTTCTTT
CASRRGNTEAFF
>TRBV2|TRBD2|TRBJ2-1|-
TGTGCCAGCGGGACTAGCGGGAGCAATGAGCAGTTCTTC
CASGTSGSNEQFF
>TRBV6-6|TRBD1|TRBJ1-2|-
TGTGCCAGCAGTTACGGTCGGACAGGGGAGTATGGCTACACCTTC
CASSYGRTGEYGYTF
>TRBV7-2|TRBD2|TRBJ2-5|-
TGTGCCAGCAGCTTAATCGGACTAGCGGGGGCCAGTCAAGAGACCCAGTACTTC
CASSLIGLAGASQETQYF
>TRBV18|-|TRBJ1-3|once
TGTGCCAGCTCACCACGGGCAGATACCACTGGAAACACCATATATTTT
CASSPRADTTGNTIYF
>TRBV9|-|TRBJ2-1|-
TGTGCCAGCAGCGAAAGCGAGTTCTTTGGTAATGAGCAGTTCTTC
CASSESEFFGNEQFF